This paragraph reports one T cell receptor (beta chain). This sample is part of a study of shared clonotypes between healthy human individuals. The CDR3 consists of 14 residues. V lost 5 bases to trimming and J lost 7 bases, with 12 bases between them. Germline values: CDR1 LNHDA, CDR2 SQIVND (reference sequence). At the deep level, the assay was run. The data were produced by immunoSEQ multiplex PCR, yet TCRdb's version contains in-frame clones alone and is incomplete. The sample shows about 480,000 clones, 75% to 80% of them seen only once. The chain couples TRBV19 to TRBJ1-6; D is possibly TRBD1 (6 bases). The sample taken for sequencing was PBMCs. This sequence originates from a middle-aged woman in good health. Some clones in this sample may be carry-over from other donors' samples. This CDR3 is CASSYQGQNSPLHF. The CDR3 DNA sequence: TGTGCCAGTAGTTATCAGGGGCAGAATTCACCCCTCCACTTT.